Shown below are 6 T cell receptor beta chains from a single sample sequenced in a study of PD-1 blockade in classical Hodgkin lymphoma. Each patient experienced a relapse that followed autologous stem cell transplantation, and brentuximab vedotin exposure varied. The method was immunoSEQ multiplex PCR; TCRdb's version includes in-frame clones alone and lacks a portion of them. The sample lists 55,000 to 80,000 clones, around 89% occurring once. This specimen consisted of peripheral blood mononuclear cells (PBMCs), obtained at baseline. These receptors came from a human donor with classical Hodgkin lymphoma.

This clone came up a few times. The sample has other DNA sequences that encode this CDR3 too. The CDR3 loop is CASSAGGDEQYF. As DNA, the CDR3 is TGTGCCAGCAGCGCCGGAGGGGACGAGCAGTACTTC. The chain has TRBV27 and TRBJ2-7, with D possibly TRBD2 on 6 matching bases. V was trimmed by 6 bases and J by 5 bases, leaving 11 bases between them. The length of the CDR3 is 12 residues. Germline-derived CDR1 and CDR2 are MNHEY and SMNVEV (reference sequence).

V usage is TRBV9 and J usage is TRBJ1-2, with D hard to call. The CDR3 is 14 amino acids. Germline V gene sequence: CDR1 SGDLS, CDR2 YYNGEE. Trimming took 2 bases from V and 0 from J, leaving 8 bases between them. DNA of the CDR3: TGTGCCAGCAGCGTTTCTTCCACTAACTATGGCTACACCTTC. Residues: CASSVSSTNYGYTF.

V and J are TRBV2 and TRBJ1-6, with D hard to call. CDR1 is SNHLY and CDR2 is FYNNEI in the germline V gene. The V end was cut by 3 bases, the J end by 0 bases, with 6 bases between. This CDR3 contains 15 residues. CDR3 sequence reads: CASSDGSSYNSPLHF. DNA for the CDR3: TGTGCCAGCAGTGATGGGAGCTCCTATAATTCACCCCTCCACTTT.

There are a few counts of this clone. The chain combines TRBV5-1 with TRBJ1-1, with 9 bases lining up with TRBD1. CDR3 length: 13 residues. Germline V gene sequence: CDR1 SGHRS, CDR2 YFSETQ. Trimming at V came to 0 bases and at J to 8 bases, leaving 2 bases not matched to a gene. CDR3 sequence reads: CASSLAGTGEAFF. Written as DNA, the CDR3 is TGCGCCAGCAGCTTGGCCGGGACAGGGGAAGCTTTCTTT.

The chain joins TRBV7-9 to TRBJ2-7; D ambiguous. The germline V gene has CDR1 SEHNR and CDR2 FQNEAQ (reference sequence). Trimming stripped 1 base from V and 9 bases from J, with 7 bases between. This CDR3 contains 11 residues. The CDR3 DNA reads TGTGCCAGCAGCTTAGATGGCGGGCAGTACTTC. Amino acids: CASSLDGGQYF.

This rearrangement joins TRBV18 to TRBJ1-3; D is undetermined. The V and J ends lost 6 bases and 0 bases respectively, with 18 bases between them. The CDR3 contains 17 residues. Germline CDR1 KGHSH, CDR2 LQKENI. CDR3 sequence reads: CASSSSGGIRSGNTIYF. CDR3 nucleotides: TGTGCCAGCTCGTCTTCAGGAGGGATCCGCTCTGGAAACACCATATATTTT.